This is a list of T cell receptor beta chains from one sample in a study of blood T cell repertoires in COVID-19. Generated by immunoSEQ multiplex PCR, the TCRdb table keeps only in-frame clones and is missing some. This repertoire shows tens of thousands of clones, roughly 89% found once; its top ten account for around 5.2%. What was sequenced was peripheral blood. These receptors all come from a man between 60 and 75 years old with COVID-19, enrolled during active disease. CDR3s leave out the opening cysteine and the closing phenylalanine or tryptophan.

V gene,CDR3 protein
TRBV29-1,SVPTGAVDTQY
TRBV2,ASSAGDIYEQY
TRBV5-4,ASSLPSGKDTEAF
TRBV28,ASSMTGTQPQH
TRBV19,ASSRGSDSYNEQF
TRBV3-1/TRBV3-2,ASSPGTSIREQF
TRBV28,ASSLPQGAGGYT
TRBV11-2,ASSSSRGGETQY
TRBV6-1,ASSEYPNYGYT
TRBV7-2,ASSLDFNTYEQY
TRBV29-1,SVEDSGRASTDTQY
TRBV7-2,ASSRDYNQPQH
TRBV28,ASSLGARTDTQY
TRBV24-1,ATSDFLQSETNEKLF
TRBV27,ASSLKGALSPAGVYEQY
TRBV3-1/TRBV3-2,ASSPGLAAGEQF
TRBV30,AWSVGHLGETQY
TRBV4-1,ASSQEPGMKETQY
TRBV7-9,ASSLTTGAGNIQY
TRBV21-1,ASSITVGAAEAF
TRBV30,AWRDGSGSPLH
TRBV7-8,ASSPRISRRSNQPQH
TRBV4-2,ASSQEVQNAGELF
TRBV30,AWSVAQGAPEAF
TRBV16,ASSQGPDTGELF
TRBV28,ASSLSTLWRTAYEQY
TRBV11-2,ASSRFGALGGSEQY
TRBV15,ATSSRTTGSYEQY
TRBV7-9,ASSWDRGTEAF
TRBV28,ASSLPGTGGRNEQF
TRBV12-3/TRBV12-4,ASSGLAGHEQF
TRBV6-5,ASSYSPPGGNQPQH
TRBV19,ASSIGGGTEAF
TRBV6-1,ASSEEVSSYNEQF
TRBV5-6,ASSLGGVNSPLH
TRBV11-2,ASSLDLEIGQY
TRBV10-1,AGRTGEGNQPQH
TRBV19,ASSISGPRTGELF
TRBV6-5,ASSPDRAAEQY
TRBV6-5,ASRLGQAGNEQF
TRBV5-1,ASSFGGRRYEQY